This record concerns one TCR beta chain sequence. Its antigen is unknown. TCR beta CDR3 region amplification was performed from RNA transcripts. First-round RT-PCR targeting the TCR CDR3 was performed with the HTBI primer set. TCRdb reprocessed the multiplex PCR reads via MiXCR and lists one record per CDR3 protein. This sample yields roughly 400,000 distinct CDR3 sequences, of which 25% are seen a single time; about 70% belongs to the top ten. Patients were aged 18 to 65, had disease duration under 2 months, and had newly diagnosed hyperthyroidism. This record comes from a study of T cells in Graves' hyperthyroidism and ophthalmopathy. Study-wide background: Peripheral blood was collected at initial diagnosis, before any treatment. General study findings and limits: Prediction of ophthalmopathy progression came a median roughly 6.4 months pre-onset. Most expanded thyroid clonotypes above 0.001 also appeared in blood.

Sequenced sample: blood. The TCR was taken from a man between 50 and 59 years old with Graves' hyperthyroidism.

The CDR3 reads CASSFFSSGRSTDTQYF. CDR3 in DNA: TGTGCCAGCAGTTTCTTTTCCAGCGGGAGGAGCACAGATACGCAGTATTTT. V gene TRBV28 combines with J gene TRBJ2-3; 9 bases are a match to TRBD2. The V gene end was trimmed by 3 bases and the J gene end by 0 bases; junction bases not matched to a gene: 7. Germline-derived CDR1 and CDR2 are MDHEN and SYDVKM. The CDR3 covers 17 residues.